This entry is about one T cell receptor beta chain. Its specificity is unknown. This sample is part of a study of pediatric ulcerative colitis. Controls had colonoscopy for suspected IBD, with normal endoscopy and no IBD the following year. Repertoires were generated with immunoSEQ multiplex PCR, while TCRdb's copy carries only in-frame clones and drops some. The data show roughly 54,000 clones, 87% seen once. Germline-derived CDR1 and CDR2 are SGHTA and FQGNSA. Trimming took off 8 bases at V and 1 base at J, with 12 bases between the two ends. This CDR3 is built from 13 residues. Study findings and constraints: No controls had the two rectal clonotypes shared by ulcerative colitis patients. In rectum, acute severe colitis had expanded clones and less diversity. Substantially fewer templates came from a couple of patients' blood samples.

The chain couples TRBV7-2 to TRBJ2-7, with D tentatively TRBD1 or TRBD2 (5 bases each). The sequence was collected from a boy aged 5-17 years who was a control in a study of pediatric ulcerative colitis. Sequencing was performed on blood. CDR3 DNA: TGTGCCAGCCTCGGGACCTCATCCTACGAGCAGTACTTC. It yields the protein CASLGTSSYEQYF.